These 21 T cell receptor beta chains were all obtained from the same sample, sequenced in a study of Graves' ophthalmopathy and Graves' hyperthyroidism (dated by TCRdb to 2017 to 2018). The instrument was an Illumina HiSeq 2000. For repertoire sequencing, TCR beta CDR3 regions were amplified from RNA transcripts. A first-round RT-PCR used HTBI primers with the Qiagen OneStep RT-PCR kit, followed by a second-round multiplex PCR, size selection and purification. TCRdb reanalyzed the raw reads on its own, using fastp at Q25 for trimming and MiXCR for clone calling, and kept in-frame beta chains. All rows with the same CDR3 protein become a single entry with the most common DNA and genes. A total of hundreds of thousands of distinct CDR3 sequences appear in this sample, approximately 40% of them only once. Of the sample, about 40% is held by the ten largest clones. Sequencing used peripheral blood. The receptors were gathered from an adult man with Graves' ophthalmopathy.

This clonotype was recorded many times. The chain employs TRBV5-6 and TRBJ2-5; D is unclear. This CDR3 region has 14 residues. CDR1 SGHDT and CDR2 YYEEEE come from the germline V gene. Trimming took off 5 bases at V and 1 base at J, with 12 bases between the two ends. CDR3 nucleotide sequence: TGTGCCAGCAGTTTCGGCGGAAGCCAAGAGACCCAGTACTTC. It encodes CASSFGGSQETQYF.

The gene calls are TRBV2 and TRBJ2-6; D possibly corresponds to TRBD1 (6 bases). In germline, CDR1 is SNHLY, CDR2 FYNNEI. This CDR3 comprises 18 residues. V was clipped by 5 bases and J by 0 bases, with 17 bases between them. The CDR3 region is CASSYWGTINSGANVLTF. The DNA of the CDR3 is TGTGCCAGCAGTTACTGGGGGACAATCAACTCTGGGGCCAACGTCCTGACTTTC.

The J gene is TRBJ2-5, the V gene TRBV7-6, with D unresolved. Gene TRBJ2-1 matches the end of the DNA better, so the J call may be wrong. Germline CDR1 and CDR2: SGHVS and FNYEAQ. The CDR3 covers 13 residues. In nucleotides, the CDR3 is TGTGCCAGCAGCTTTCAGTCCTACAATGAGCAGTTCTTC. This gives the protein CASSFQSYNEQFF.

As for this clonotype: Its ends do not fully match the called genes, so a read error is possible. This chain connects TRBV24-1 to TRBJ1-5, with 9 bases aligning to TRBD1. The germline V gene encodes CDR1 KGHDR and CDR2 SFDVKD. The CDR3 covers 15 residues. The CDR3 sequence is CASSSPGQGNQPQHF. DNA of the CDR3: TGTGCCAGCAGTTCTCCGGGACAGGGAAATCAGCCCCAGCATTTT.

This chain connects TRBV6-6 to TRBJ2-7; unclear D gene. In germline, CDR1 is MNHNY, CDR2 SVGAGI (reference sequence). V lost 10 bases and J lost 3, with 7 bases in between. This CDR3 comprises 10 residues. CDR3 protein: CATSNYEQYF. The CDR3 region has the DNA TGTGCCACCTCGAACTACGAGCAGTACTTC.

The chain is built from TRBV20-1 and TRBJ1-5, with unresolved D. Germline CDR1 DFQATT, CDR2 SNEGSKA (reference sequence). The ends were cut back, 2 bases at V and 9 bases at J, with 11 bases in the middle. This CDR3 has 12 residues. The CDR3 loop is CSARQDDRPQHF. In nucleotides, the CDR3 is TGCAGTGCTAGACAGGACGATCGGCCCCAGCATTTT.

The CDR3 nucleotides are TGCGCCAGCAGCGGGGGGACAGGGTCATACTATGGCTACACCTTC. Encoded protein: CASSGGTGSYYGYTF. V is TRBV5-1 and J is TRBJ1-2; 9 bases are shared with TRBD1. V was clipped by 4 bases and J by 3 bases; unmatched bases: 7. Germline V gene lookup returns CDR1 SGHRS and CDR2 YFSETQ. The CDR3 spans 15 residues.

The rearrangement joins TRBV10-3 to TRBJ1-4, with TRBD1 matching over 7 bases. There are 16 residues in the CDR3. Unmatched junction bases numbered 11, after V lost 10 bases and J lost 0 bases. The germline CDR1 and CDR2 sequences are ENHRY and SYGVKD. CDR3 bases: TGTGCCAGCAGATTTGGACAGGAAGCAACTAATGAAAAACTGTTTTTT. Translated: CASRFGQEATNEKLFF.

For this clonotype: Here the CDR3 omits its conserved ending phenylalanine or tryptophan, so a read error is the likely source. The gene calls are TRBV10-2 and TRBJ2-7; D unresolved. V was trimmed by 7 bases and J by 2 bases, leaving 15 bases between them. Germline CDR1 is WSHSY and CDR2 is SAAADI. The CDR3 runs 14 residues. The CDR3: CASKGFEGPYEQYY. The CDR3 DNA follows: TGCGCCAGCAAAGGATTCGAAGGCCCCTACGAGCAGTACTAC.

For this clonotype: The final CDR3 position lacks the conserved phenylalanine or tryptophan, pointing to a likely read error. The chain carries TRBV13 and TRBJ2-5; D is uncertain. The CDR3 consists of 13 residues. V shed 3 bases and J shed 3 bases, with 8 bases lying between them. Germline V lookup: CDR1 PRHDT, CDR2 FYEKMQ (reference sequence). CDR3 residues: CASSFYSEETQYC. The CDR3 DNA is TGTGCCAGCAGCTTTTACAGTGAAGAGACCCAGTACTGC.

CDR3: CSVWRASGEGETQYF. The CDR3 coding sequence is TGCAGCGTTTGGCGGGCGTCCGGGGAGGGGGAGACCCAGTACTTC. This chain uses TRBV29-1 with TRBJ2-5, with TRBD2 matching over 7 bases. The germline CDR1 and CDR2 sequences are SQVTM and ANQGSEA. J was trimmed by 5 bases and V by 5 bases; bases with no gene match: 14. The CDR3 has 15 residues.

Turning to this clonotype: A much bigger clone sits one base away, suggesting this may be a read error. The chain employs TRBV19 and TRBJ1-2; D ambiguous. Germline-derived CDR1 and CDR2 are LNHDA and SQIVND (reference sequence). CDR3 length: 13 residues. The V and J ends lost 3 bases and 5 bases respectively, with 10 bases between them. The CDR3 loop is CASSIPREYGYTF. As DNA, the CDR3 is TGTGCCAGTAGTATCCCTAGGGAGTATGGCTACACCTTC.

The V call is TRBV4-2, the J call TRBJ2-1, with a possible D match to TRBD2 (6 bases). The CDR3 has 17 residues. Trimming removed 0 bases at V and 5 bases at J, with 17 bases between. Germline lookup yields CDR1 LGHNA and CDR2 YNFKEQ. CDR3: CASSQEGDSQRNNEQFF. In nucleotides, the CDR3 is TGTGCCAGCAGCCAAGAGGGGGACTCCCAGCGTAACAATGAGCAGTTCTTC.

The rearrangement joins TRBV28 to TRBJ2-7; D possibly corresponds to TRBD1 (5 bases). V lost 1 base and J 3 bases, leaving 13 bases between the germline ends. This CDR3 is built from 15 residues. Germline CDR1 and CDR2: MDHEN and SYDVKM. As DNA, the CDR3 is TGTGCCAGCAGTTTATTGAGGCAGGGTGACTACGAGCAGTACTTC. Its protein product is CASSLLRQGDYEQYF. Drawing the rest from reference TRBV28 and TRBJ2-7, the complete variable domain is DVKVTQSSRYLVKRTGEKVFLECVQDMDHENMFWYRQDPGLGLRLIYFSYDVKMKEKGDIPEGYSVSREKKERFSLILESASTNQTSMYLCASSLLRQGDYEQYFGPGTRLTVT.

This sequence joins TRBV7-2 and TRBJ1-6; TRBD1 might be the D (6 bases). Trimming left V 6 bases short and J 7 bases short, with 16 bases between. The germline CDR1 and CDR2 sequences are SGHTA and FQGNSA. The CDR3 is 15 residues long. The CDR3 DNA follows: TGTGCCAGCAGATGGGACATCCAAGGGAATTCACCCCTCCACTTT. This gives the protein CASRWDIQGNSPLHF.

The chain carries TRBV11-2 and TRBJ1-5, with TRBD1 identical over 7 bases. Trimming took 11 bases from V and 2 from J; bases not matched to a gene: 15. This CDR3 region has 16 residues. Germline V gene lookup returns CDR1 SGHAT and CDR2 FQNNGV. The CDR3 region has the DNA TGTGCCTGGAGCACCGACAGGGTGAGGGGCAATCAGCCCCAGCATTTT. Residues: CAWSTDRVRGNQPQHF.

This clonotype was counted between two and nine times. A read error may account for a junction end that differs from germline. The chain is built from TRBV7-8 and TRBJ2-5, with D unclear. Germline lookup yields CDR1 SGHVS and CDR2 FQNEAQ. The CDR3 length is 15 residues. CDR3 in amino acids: CASSQDLSDQETQYF. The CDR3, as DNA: TGCGCCAGCAGCCAAGATTTGAGCGACCAAGAGACCCAGTACTTC. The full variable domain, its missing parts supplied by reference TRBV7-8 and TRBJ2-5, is GAGVSQSPRYKVAKRGQDVALRCDPISGHVSLFWYQQALGQGPEFLTYFQNEAQLDKSGLPSDRFFAERPEGSVSTLKIQRTQQEDSAVYLCASSQDLSDQETQYFGPGTRLLVL.

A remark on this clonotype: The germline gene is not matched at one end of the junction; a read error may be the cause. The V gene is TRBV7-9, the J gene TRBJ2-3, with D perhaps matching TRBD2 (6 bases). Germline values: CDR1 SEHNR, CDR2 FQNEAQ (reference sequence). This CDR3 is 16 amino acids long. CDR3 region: CASSSGSGLSTDTQYF. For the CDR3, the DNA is TGCGCCAGCAGCTCGGGATCGGGACTCAGCACAGATACGCAGTATTTT.

Written as DNA, the CDR3 is TGTGCCAGCAGTCAGGGGGTCAGAGAGACTGAAGCTTTCTTT. Amino acid sequence: CASSQGVRETEAFF. This chain links TRBV12-3 or TRBV12-4 with TRBJ1-1, with 7 bases aligning to TRBD1. Germline trimming cut 5 bases from V and 5 bases from J; bases unmatched to any gene: 8. This CDR3 spans 14 amino acids.

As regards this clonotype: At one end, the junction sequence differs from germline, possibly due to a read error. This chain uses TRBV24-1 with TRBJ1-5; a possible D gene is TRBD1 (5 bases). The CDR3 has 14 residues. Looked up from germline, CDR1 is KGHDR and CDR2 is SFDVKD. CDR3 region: CASSRSGINQPQHF. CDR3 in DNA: TGTGCCAGCAGTCGATCAGGGATCAATCAGCCCCAGCATTTT.

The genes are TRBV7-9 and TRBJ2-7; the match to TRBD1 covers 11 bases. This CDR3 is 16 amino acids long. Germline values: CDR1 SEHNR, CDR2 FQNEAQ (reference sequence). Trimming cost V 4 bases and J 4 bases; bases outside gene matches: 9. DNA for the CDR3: TGTGCCAGCAGCTCGCCTCCGGGACAGGGGGTTTACGAGCAGTACTTC. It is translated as CASSSPPGQGVYEQYF.